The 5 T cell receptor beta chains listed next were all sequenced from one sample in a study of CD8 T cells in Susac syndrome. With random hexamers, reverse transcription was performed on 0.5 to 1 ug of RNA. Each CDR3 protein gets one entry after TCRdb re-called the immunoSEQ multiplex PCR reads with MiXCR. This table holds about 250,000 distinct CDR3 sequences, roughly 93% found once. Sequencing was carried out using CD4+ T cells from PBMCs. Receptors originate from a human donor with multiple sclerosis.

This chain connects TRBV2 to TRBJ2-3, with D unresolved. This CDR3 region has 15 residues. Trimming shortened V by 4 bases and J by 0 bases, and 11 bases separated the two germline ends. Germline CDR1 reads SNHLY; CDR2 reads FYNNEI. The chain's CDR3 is CASSARPSSTDTQYF. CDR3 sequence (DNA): TGTGCCAGCAGTGCTAGGCCTTCTAGCACAGATACGCAGTATTTT.

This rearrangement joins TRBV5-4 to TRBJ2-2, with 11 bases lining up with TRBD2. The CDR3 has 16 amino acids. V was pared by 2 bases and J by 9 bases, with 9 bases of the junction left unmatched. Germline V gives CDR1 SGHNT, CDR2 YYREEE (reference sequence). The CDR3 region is CASSLGAGTSGRELFF. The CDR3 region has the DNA TGTGCCAGCAGCTTAGGTGCCGGGACTAGCGGCCGGGAGCTGTTTTTT.

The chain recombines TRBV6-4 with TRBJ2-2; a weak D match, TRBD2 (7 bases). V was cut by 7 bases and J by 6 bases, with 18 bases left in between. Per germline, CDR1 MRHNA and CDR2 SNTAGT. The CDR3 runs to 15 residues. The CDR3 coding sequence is TGTGCCAGCACTCCAGAGGGGGGGAGCGCCGGGGAGCTGTTTTTT. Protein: CASTPEGGSAGELFF.

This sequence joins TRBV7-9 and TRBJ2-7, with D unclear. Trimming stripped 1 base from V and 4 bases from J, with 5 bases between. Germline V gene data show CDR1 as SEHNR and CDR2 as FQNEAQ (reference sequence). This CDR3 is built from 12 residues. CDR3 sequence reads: CASSLDNYEQYV. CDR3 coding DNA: TGTGCCAGCAGCTTAGACAATTACGAGCAGTACGTC.

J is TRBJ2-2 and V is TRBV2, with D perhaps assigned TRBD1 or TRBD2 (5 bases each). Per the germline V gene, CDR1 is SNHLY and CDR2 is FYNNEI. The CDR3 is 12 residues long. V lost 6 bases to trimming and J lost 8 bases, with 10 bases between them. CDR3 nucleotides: TGTGCCAGCAGACTGGGACCGGGGGAGCTGTTTTTT. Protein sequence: CASRLGPGELFF.